The T cell receptor beta chain under discussion was sequenced for a study of human thymus T cells. Study findings and constraints: Thymic and blood repertoires showed apparently biased V and J gene usage.

The CDR3 sequence is 19 residues long. From germline, CDR1 is LNHDA and CDR2 SQIVND (reference sequence). Worth noting for this clone: As yet, its antigen is unknown. Relative to the germline gene, one junction end is altered; a read error may explain this.

Data came from immunoSEQ multiplex PCR; TCRdb stores just in-frame clones and leaves some out. The sample contains 40,000 to 45,000 clones, 90% to 95% of which appear only once. A 0.5-1 mL peripheral blood aliquot was taken intraoperatively from four of eight donors. The sequencing sample was made of blood. The receptor comes from a boy in the first two years of life with a congenital heart defect but otherwise immunologically healthy. The chain uses TRBV19 and TRBJ2-5; a possible D gene is TRBD2 (6 bases). The CDR3 is CASSIVLLLGTPNQETQYF. The DNA for the CDR3 is TGTGCCAGTAGTATAGTTCTGTTACTTGGGACTCCCAACCAGGAGACCCAGTACTTC.